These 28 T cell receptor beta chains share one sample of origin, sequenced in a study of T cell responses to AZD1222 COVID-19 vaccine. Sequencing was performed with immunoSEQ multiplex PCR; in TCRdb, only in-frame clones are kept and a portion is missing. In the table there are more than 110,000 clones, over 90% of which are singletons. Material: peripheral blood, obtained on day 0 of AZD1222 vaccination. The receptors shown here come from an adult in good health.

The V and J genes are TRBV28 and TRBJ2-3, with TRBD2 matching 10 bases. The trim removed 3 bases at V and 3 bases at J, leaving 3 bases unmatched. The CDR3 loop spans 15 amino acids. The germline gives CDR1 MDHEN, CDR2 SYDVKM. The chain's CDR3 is CASSFPSGSTDTQYF. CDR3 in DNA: TGTGCCAGCAGTTTCCCTAGCGGGAGTACAGATACGCAGTATTTT.

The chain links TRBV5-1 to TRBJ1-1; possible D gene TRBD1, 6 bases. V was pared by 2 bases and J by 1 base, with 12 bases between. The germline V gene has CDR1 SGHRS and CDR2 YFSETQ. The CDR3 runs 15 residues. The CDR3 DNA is TGCGCCAGCAGCTTCCAGCAGGGGCGGAACACTGAAGCTTTCTTT. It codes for CASSFQQGRNTEAFF.

The CDR3 region has the DNA TGTGCCAGCAGTCCAGGACTCCCGTACTCCTACGAGCAGTACTTC. This gives the protein CASSPGLPYSYEQYF. The rearrangement joins TRBV3-1 (or the pseudogene TRBV3-2) to TRBJ2-7; D possibly corresponds to TRBD2 (5 bases). This CDR3 contains 15 residues. Deletions cut 6 bases from V and 0 bases from J, with 15 bases between. The germline gives CDR1 LGHDT, CDR2 YNNKEL (reference sequence).

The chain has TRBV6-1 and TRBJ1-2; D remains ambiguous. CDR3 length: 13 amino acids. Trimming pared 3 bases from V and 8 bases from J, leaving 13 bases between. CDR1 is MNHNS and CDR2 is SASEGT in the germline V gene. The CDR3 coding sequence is TGTGCCAGCAGTGAGGGTAGGGCACACGGCTACACCTTC. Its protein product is CASSEGRAHGYTF.

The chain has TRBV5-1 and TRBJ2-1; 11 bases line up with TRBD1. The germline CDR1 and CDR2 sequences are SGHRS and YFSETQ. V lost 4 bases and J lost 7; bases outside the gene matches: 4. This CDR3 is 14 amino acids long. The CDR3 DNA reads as TGCGCCAGCAGCCGCGGGACAGGGGGTAATGAGCAGTTCTTC. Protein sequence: CASSRGTGGNEQFF.

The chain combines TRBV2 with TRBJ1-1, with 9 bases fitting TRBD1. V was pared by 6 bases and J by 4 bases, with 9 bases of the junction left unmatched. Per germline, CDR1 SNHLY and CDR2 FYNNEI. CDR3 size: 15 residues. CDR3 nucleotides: TGTGCCAGCAGCAAACTTACAGGGGGCATCACTGAAGCTTTCTTT. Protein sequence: CASSKLTGGITEAFF. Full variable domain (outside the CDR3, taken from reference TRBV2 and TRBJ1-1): EPEVTQTPSHQVTQMGQEVILRCVPISNHLYFYWYRQILGQKVEFLVSFYNNEISEKSEIFDDQFSVERPDGSNFTLKIRSTKLEDSAMYFCASSKLTGGITEAFFGQGTRLTVV.

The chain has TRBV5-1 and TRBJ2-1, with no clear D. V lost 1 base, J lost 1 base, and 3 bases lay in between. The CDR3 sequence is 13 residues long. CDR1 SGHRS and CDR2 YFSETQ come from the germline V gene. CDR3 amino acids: CASSLRSYNEQFF. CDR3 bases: TGCGCCAGCAGCTTGAGATCCTACAATGAGCAGTTCTTC.

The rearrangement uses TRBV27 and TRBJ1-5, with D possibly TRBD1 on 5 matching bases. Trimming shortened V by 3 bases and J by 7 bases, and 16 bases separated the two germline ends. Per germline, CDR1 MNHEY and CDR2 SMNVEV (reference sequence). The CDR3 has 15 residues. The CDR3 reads CASSLAGLPGQPQHF. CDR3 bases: TGTGCCAGCAGTTTGGCAGGGCTTCCGGGGCAGCCCCAGCATTTT.

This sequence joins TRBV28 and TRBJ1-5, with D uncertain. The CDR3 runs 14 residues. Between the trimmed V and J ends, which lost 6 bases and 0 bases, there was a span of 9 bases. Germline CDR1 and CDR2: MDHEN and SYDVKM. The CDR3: CASSPGGSNQPQHF. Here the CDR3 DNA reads TGTGCCAGCAGCCCCGGCGGTAGCAATCAGCCCCAGCATTTT.

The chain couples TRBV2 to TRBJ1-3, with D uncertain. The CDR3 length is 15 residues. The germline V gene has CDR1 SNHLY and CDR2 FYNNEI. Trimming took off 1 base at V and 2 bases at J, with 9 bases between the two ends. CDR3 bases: TGTGCCAGCAGTGAAGGGCACGATACTGGAAACACCATATATTTT. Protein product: CASSEGHDTGNTIYF.

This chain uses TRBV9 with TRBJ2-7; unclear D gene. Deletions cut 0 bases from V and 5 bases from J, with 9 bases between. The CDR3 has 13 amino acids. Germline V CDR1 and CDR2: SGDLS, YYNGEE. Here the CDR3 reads CASSVGSGNEQYF. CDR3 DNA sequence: TGTGCCAGCAGCGTAGGGTCCGGAAACGAGCAGTACTTC.

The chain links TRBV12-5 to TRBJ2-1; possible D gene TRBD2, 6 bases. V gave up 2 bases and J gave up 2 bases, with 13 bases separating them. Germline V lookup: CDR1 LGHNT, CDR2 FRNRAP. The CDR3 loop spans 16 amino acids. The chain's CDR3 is CASGLFGGWTYNEQFF. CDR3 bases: TGTGCTAGTGGTTTGTTCGGGGGATGGACCTACAATGAGCAGTTCTTC.

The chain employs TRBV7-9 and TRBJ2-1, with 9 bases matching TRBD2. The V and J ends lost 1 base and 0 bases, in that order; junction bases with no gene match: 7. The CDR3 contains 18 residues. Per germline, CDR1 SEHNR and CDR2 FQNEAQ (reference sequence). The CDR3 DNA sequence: TGTGCCAGCAGCTTAGAGGGGCTAGCGGGACCCTCCTACAATGAGCAGTTCTTC. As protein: CASSLEGLAGPSYNEQFF.

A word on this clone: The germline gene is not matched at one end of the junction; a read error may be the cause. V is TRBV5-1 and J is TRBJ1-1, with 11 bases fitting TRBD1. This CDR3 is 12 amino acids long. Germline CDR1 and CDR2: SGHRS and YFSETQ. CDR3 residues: CASNLDRGQAFF. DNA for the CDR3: TGCGCCAGCAACTTGGACAGGGGGCAAGCTTTCTTT.

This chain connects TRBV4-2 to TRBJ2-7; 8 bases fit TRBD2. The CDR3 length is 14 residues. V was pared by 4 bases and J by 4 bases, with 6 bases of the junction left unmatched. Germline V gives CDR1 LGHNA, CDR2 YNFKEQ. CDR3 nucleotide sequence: TGTGCCAGCAGCCCCAGAGCGGGAGAGTACGAGCAGTACTTC. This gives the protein CASSPRAGEYEQYF.

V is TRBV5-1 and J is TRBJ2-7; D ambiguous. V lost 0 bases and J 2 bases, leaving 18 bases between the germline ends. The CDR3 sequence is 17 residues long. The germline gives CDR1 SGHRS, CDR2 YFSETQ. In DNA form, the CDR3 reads TGCGCCAGCAGCTTGGTGGCTAGGATAAATGGAGCCTACGAGCAGTACTTC. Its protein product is CASSLVARINGAYEQYF.

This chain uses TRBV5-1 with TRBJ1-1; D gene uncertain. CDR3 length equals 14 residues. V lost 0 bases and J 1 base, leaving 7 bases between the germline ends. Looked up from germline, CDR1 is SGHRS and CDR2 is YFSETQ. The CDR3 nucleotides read TGCGCCAGCAGCTTGGCCGTGGCGAACACTGAAGCTTTCTTT. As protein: CASSLAVANTEAFF.

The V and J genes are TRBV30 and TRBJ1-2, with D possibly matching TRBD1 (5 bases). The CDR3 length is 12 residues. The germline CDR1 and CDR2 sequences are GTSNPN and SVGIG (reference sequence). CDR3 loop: CAVTGRNYGYTF. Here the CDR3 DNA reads TGTGCTGTAACGGGACGGAACTATGGCTACACCTTC.

The CDR3 here is CASSPNPGQYYEQYF. The CDR3 DNA sequence: TGTGCCAGCAGTCCGAATCCGGGACAATACTACGAGCAGTACTTC. The rearrangement joins TRBV6-5 to TRBJ2-7; D may be TRBD1 (6 bases). CDR1 MNHEY and CDR2 SVGAGI come from the germline V gene. This CDR3 has 15 amino acids. Trimming removed 5 bases from V and 3 bases from J, with 17 bases in between.

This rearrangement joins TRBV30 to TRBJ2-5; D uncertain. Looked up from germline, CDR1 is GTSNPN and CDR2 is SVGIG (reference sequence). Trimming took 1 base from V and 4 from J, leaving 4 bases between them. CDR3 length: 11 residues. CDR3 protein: CAWSALETQYF. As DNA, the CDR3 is TGTGCCTGGAGTGCGCTAGAGACCCAGTACTTC.

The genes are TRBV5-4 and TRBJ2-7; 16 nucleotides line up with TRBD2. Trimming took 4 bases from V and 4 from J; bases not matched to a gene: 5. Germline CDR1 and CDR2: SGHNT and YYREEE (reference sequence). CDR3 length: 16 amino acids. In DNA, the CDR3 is TGTGCCAGCAGCGGGGGACTAGCGGGAGGGATTTACGAGCAGTACTTC. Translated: CASSGGLAGGIYEQYF.

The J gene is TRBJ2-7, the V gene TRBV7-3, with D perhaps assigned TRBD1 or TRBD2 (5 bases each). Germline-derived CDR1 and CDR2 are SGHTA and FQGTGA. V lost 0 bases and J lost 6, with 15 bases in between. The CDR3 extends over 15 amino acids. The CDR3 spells CASSLTAGDLSEQYF. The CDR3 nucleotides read TGTGCCAGCAGCTTAACGGCCGGGGACCTCTCCGAGCAGTACTTC.

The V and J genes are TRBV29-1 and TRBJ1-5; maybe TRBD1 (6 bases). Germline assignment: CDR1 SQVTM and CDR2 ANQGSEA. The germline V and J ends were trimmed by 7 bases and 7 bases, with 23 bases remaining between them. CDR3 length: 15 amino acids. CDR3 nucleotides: TGCAGCGCTTCTTTGACGGGGGGGGCTGGGCAGCCCCAGCATTTT. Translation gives CSASLTGGAGQPQHF.

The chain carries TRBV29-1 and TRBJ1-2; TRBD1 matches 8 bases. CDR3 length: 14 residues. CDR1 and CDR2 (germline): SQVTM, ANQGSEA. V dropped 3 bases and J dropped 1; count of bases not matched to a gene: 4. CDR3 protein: CSVEKTGVNYGYTF. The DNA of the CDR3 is TGCAGCGTTGAGAAGACAGGGGTTAACTATGGCTACACCTTC.

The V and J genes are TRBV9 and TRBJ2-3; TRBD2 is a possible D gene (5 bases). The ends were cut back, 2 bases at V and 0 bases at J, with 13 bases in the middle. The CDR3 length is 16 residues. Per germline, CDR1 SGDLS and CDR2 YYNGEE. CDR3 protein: CASSVRTDSSTDTQYF. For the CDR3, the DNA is TGTGCCAGCAGCGTCCGGACTGACTCTAGCACAGATACGCAGTATTTT.

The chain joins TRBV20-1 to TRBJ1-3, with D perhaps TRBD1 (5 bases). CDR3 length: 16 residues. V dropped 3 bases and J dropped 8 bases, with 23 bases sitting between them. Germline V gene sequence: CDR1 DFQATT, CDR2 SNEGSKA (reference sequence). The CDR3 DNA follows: TGCAGTGCTAGTAAGGGGTATGGCGGGCAAAGGGACACCATATATTTT. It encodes CSASKGYGGQRDTIYF.

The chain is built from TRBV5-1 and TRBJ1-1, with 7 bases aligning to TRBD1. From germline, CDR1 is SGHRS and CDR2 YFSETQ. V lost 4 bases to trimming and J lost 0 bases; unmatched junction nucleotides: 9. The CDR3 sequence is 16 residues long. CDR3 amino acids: CASSGGDSYMNTEAFF. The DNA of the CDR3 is TGCGCCAGCAGCGGTGGGGACAGCTACATGAACACTGAAGCTTTCTTT.

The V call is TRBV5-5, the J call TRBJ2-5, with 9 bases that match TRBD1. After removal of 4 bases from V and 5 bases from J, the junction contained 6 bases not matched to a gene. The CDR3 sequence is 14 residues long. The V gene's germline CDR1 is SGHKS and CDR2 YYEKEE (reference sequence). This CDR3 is CASSAYRGQETQYF. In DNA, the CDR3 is TGTGCCAGCAGCGCCTACAGGGGGCAGGAGACCCAGTACTTC. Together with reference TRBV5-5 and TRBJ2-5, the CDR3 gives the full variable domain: DAGVTQSPTHLIKTRGQQVTLRCSPISGHKSVSWYQQVLGQGPQFIFQYYEKEERGRGNFPDRFSARQFPNYSSELNVNALLLGDSALYLCASSAYRGQETQYFGPGTRLLVL.